Shown below are 31 T cell receptor beta chains from a single sample sequenced in a study of beta chain features in type 1 diabetes. The entirety of the isolated RNA underwent reverse transcription, so expressed TCRB transcripts were sequenced. Using immunoSEQ multiplex PCR, the repertoire was profiled, and TCRdb retains in-frame clones only, with some absent. In the table there are 810,000 or so clones, 15% to 20% of which are singletons. The sample was naive CD4+ T cells from blood. Every receptor here comes from a young woman in good health.

The V and J genes are TRBV10-3 and TRBJ2-1; no clear D. Germline V gene data show CDR1 as ENHRY and CDR2 as SYGVKD. V was trimmed by 5 bases and J by 7 bases, leaving 12 bases between them. The CDR3 consists of 13 residues. The CDR3 loop reads CAISTGPENEQFF. DNA of the CDR3: TGTGCCATCAGTACGGGCCCCGAGAATGAGCAGTTCTTC.

This chain connects TRBV18 to TRBJ2-7; D is undetermined. Germline CDR1 is KGHSH and CDR2 is LQKENI. The V end lost 6 bases, the J end lost 4 bases, and 19 bases lay between the germline ends. There are 15 residues in the CDR3. CDR3 protein: CASSGSPRVGYEQYF. The DNA for the CDR3 is TGTGCCAGCTCCGGAAGCCCCCGAGTAGGTTACGAGCAGTACTTC.

V gene TRBV10-3 combines with J gene TRBJ2-7; D is unresolved. Germline values: CDR1 ENHRY, CDR2 SYGVKD. This CDR3 contains 11 residues. The V end lost 5 bases, the J end lost 4 bases, and 6 bases lay between the germline ends. The CDR3 DNA follows: TGTGCCATCAGTCAGGCTTACGAGCAGTACTTC. Translating it yields CAISQAYEQYF.

The chain is built from TRBV27 and TRBJ2-2; either TRBD1 or TRBD2 may supply D (5 bases each). This CDR3 region has 12 residues. V was pared by 9 bases and J by 7 bases, with 12 bases between. CDR1 is MNHEY and CDR2 is SMNVEV in the germline V gene (reference sequence). In DNA, the CDR3 is TGTGCCAGTAGAGGGGCGGGCGGGGAGCTGTTTTTT. It is translated as CASRGAGGELFF.

This clone was found a few times. The chain couples TRBV19 to TRBJ2-6, with 7 bases that match TRBD1. The CDR3 consists of 16 residues. The V and J ends lost 3 bases and 2 bases, in that order; junction bases with no gene match: 4. CDR1 is LNHDA and CDR2 is SQIVND in the germline V gene (reference sequence). CDR3 in DNA: TGTGCCAGTAGTATTAAGGGGGCAGCTGGGGCCAACGTCCTGACTTTC. Translated, it gives CASSIKGAAGANVLTF.

This chain joins TRBV10-3 and TRBJ2-2; 12 positions agree with TRBD2. Germline V lookup: CDR1 ENHRY, CDR2 SYGVKD. V was pared by 3 bases and J by 5 bases, with 4 bases of the junction left unmatched. CDR3 size: 16 residues. CDR3 region: CAISDLAGGRTGELFF. CDR3 nucleotides: TGTGCCATCAGTGACCTAGCGGGAGGGCGGACCGGGGAGCTGTTTTTT.

This clone was detected a few times. V and J are TRBV27 and TRBJ2-5; 7 bases are shared with TRBD1. This CDR3 is 14 amino acids long. V was pared by 5 bases and J by 3 bases, with 6 bases of the junction left unmatched. Germline CDR1 reads MNHEY; CDR2 reads SMNVEV (reference sequence). CDR3 loop: CASSTAGTEETQYF. CDR3 DNA: TGTGCCAGCAGTACCGCTGGGACAGAAGAGACCCAGTACTTC.

In this sample, this clone turned up a few times. The chain uses TRBV10-3 and TRBJ2-2; TRBD1 matches 8 bases. The CDR3 loop spans 14 amino acids. With V trimmed by 5 bases and J by 5 bases, 4 bases remained unmatched. Germline V gives CDR1 ENHRY, CDR2 SYGVKD. The CDR3 nucleotides are TGTGCCATCAGTTTGACAGGGGTAACCGGGGAGCTGTTTTTT. As protein: CAISLTGVTGELFF.

This clone was seen a handful of times. This chain joins TRBV5-1 and TRBJ2-3; 10 bases line up with TRBD2. V was pared by 0 bases and J by 4 bases, with 11 bases of the junction left unmatched. The CDR3 is 18 residues long. Per germline, CDR1 SGHRS and CDR2 YFSETQ. CDR3 region: CASSLAGLPSGSSDTQYF. In DNA form, the CDR3 reads TGCGCCAGCAGCTTGGCCGGATTGCCTAGCGGGAGTTCAGATACGCAGTATTTT.

This clone was found a few times. This sequence joins TRBV7-3 and TRBJ1-2; D not certain. Trimming pared 4 bases from V and 6 bases from J, leaving 12 bases between. This CDR3 region has 13 residues. Germline V lookup: CDR1 SGHTA, CDR2 FQGTGA. In nucleotides, the CDR3 is TGTGCCAGCAGCTCGACGGAGGGTGATGGCTACACCTTC. Protein product: CASSSTEGDGYTF.

Remarks on this clone: One end of the junction does not line up with germline, which may come from a read error. V and J are TRBV7-2 and TRBJ1-1, with no clear D. Germline CDR1 SGHTA, CDR2 FQGNSA. This CDR3 has 11 amino acids. The CDR3 coding sequence is TGTGCCAGCAGCTTAGCTCCTCCCGCTTCGTTT. It is translated as CASSLAPPASF.

CDR3 nucleotide sequence: TGTGCCCTTAAGAGGGGCCAGGCTAATAATTATGGCTACACCTTC. This encodes CALKRGQANNYGYTF. The chain joins TRBV10-3 to TRBJ1-2, with a possible D match to TRBD1 (5 bases). The CDR3 spans 15 residues. Per the germline V gene, CDR1 is ENHRY and CDR2 is SYGVKD. The V end was cut by 11 bases, the J end by 5 bases, with 24 bases between.

This clone was seen a few times. The genes are TRBV6-5 and TRBJ2-3; D unresolved. The ends were cut back, 0 bases at V and 3 bases at J, with 7 bases in the middle. Germline CDR1 and CDR2: MNHEY and SVGAGI. The CDR3 extends over 14 amino acids. The CDR3 region is CASSYSPQTDTQYF. The DNA for the CDR3 is TGTGCCAGCAGTTACTCGCCCCAAACAGATACGCAGTATTTT.

The V call is TRBV10-3, the J call TRBJ1-3, with D maybe TRBD1 (5 bases). Germline V gene lookup returns CDR1 ENHRY and CDR2 SYGVKD. V was cut by 2 bases and J by 3 bases, with 17 bases left in between. The length of the CDR3 is 17 residues. The CDR3 nucleotides read TGTGCCATCAGTGAGGGGTGGCCAGGGCAAGGTGGAAACACCATATATTTT. This gives the protein CAISEGWPGQGGNTIYF.

The V and J genes are TRBV5-6 and TRBJ2-4; TRBD1 might be the D (5 bases). V dropped 1 base and J dropped 3 bases, with 17 bases sitting between them. The CDR3 contains 17 residues. CDR1 is SGHDT, CDR2 YYEEEE, per germline. CDR3 amino acids: CASSLQTRDLVKNIQYF. CDR3 bases: TGTGCCAGCAGCTTGCAGACCAGGGATCTGGTCAAAAACATTCAGTACTTC.

In this sample, this clone turned up a few times. This chain connects TRBV5-4 to TRBJ2-1; 11 bases agree with TRBD2. CDR3 length: 18 residues. Germline lookup yields CDR1 SGHNT and CDR2 YYREEE (reference sequence). Trimming cost V 4 bases and J 6 bases; bases outside gene matches: 15. The CDR3 DNA follows: TGTGCCAGCAGCCCAACCTACCAGGGACTAGCGGACCCCAATGAGCAGTTCTTC. This encodes CASSPTYQGLADPNEQFF.

A few counts support this clone. This chain connects TRBV29-1 to TRBJ1-2; tentatively, D is TRBD1 (6 bases). CDR3 length equals 12 residues. With 0 bases removed from V and 5 bases from J, the gap between germline ends came to 7 bases. Germline V CDR1 and CDR2: SQVTM, ANQGSEA. The CDR3 loop is CSVEEGGYGYTF. The CDR3 DNA reads TGCAGCGTTGAAGAAGGGGGTTATGGCTACACCTTC.

The rearrangement links TRBV21-1 to TRBJ2-1; TRBD2, the table's D call, lacks a check against the DNA. TRBV21-1 is labeled a pseudogene. The CDR3 covers 18 residues. CDR3 sequence (DNA): TGTGCCAGCAGCAAAAATTGGTTGGCTAGCGGGGATAACAATGAGCAGTTCTTC. The encoded protein is CASSKNWLASGDNNEQFF.

This clone was observed a handful of times. The V and J genes are TRBV6-5 and TRBJ2-7; D is unresolved. CDR3 length equals 13 residues. Trimming took 6 bases from V and 9 from J, leaving 18 bases between them. The germline CDR1 and CDR2 sequences are MNHEY and SVGAGI. This chain's CDR3 is CASREISGVGQYF. The CDR3 DNA reads as TGTGCCAGCAGAGAAATCAGTGGCGTAGGGCAGTACTTC.

This rearrangement joins TRBV21-1 to TRBJ2-5; TRBD2, the table's D call, lacks a check against the DNA. TRBV21-1 constitutes a pseudogene. The CDR3 loop spans 15 amino acids. CDR3 region: CASRGAGGPLGTQYF. CDR3 DNA sequence: TGTGCCAGCAGAGGAGCGGGAGGGCCCCTAGGGACCCAGTACTTC.

The table lists this clone with a count of one. The chain employs TRBV21-1 and TRBJ2-5. TRBV21-1 is a documented pseudogene. The CDR3 is made up of 12 amino acids. CDR3 residues: CASISKQETQYF. As DNA, the CDR3 is TGTGCCAGCATTTCGAAACAAGAGACCCAGTACTTC.

The J gene is TRBJ2-5, the V gene TRBV25-1; 8 bases agree with TRBD1. The germline V gene encodes CDR1 MGHDK and CDR2 SYGVNS. The CDR3 covers 14 residues. Trimming cost V 3 bases and J 4 bases; bases outside gene matches: 4. CDR3 in DNA: TGTGCCAGCAGTGAGGGACAGGTTCTAGAGACCCAGTACTTC. This translates into CASSEGQVLETQYF.

CDR3 sequence: CASSLDFYPDTQYF. In nucleotides, the CDR3 is TGTGCCAGCAGCTTGGATTTCTACCCAGATACGCAGTATTTT. The chain links TRBV5-4 to TRBJ2-3; D is ambiguous. CDR1 is SGHNT, CDR2 YYREEE, per germline (reference sequence). The V and J ends lost 0 bases and 4 bases respectively, with 9 bases between them. This CDR3 contains 14 residues.

CDR3 sequence (DNA): TGTGCCAGCAGCCCCAGAGGGGCGAACAATGAGCAGTTCTTC. It specifies CASSPRGANNEQFF. The rearrangement links TRBV7-3 to TRBJ2-1; D possibly matches TRBD1 or TRBD2 (5 bases each). V was trimmed by 5 bases and J by 5 bases, leaving 13 bases between them. Germline V CDR1 and CDR2: SGHTA, FQGTGA. The CDR3 has 14 amino acids.

This clone has a handful of counts. J is TRBJ2-5 and V is TRBV6-5; D is uncertain. The CDR3 loop spans 13 amino acids. Germline-derived CDR1 and CDR2 are MNHEY and SVGAGI. V lost 5 bases and J lost 8, with 15 bases in between. In DNA, the CDR3 is TGTGCCAGCAGTCTGTCCCTAAAGTTTACCCAGTACTTC. It codes for CASSLSLKFTQYF.

This rearrangement joins TRBV7-2 to TRBJ2-1; 8 positions agree with TRBD2. Germline loops: CDR1 SGHTA, CDR2 FQGNSA. V shed 4 bases, J shed 10 bases, and the junction held 6 bases outside the gene matches. The CDR3 runs 13 residues. The CDR3 sequence: CASSSQRGREQFF. CDR3 nucleotide sequence: TGTGCCAGCAGCTCCCAGCGGGGGCGGGAGCAGTTCTTC.

With respect to this clone: The identical CDR3 is also encoded by other nucleotide sequences in the sample. The rearrangement joins TRBV7-6 to TRBJ2-5; tentative D call: TRBD1 (5 bases). Trimming shortened V by 5 bases and J by 0 bases, and 7 bases separated the two germline ends. In germline, CDR1 is SGHVS, CDR2 FNYEAQ. The CDR3 is 13 amino acids. The CDR3 nucleotides are TGTGCCAGCAGCCTAGGGGACCAAGAGACCCAGTACTTC. Encoded protein: CASSLGDQETQYF.

There are a few counts of this clone. The chain uses TRBV9 and TRBJ2-5, with D uncertain. Germline values: CDR1 SGDLS, CDR2 YYNGEE. The CDR3 is 14 amino acids. V was pared by 4 bases and J by 2 bases, with 12 bases between. This CDR3 reads CASSQTEKQETQYF. For the CDR3, the DNA is TGTGCCAGCAGCCAAACTGAAAAACAAGAGACCCAGTACTTC.

This clone has a handful of counts. The chain's CDR3 is CASSQRTESYEQYF. CDR3 nucleotides: TGTGCCAGCAGCCAGAGGACAGAGAGTTACGAGCAGTACTTC. The chain carries TRBV11-2 and TRBJ2-7; tentatively, D is TRBD1 (6 bases). V shed 5 bases and J shed 4 bases, with 15 bases lying between them. CDR1 is SGHAT and CDR2 is FQNNGV in the germline V gene. The CDR3 runs 14 residues.

This chain connects TRBV5-6 to TRBJ2-2; 8 nucleotides match TRBD2. Germline V CDR1 and CDR2: SGHDT, YYEEEE. The CDR3 has 15 amino acids. The J segment lost 4 bases and the V segment lost 4 bases, leaving 6 bases of the junction unmatched. The CDR3 region has the DNA TGTGCCAGCAGCCGGTTACTAGCGGTCACCGGGGAGCTGTTTTTT. Its protein is CASSRLLAVTGELFF.

Only a few counts were recorded for this clone. The J gene is TRBJ1-5, the V gene TRBV7-2, with D unclear. CDR1 and CDR2 from the germline V gene are SGHTA and FQGNSA. V lost 2 bases and J 0 bases, leaving 11 bases between the germline ends. This CDR3 contains 16 residues. Here the CDR3 DNA reads TGTGCCAGCAGCTTATTCGGCAGAGGTAGCAATCAGCCCCAGCATTTT. The encoded protein is CASSLFGRGSNQPQHF.